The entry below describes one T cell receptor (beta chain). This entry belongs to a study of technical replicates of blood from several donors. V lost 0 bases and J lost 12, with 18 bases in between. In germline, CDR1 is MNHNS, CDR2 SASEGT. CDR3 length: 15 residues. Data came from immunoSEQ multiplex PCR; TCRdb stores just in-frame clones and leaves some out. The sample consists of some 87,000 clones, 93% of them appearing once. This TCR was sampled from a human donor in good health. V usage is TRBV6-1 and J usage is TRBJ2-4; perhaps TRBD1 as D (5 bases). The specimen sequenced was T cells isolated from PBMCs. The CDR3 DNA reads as TGTGCCAGCAGTGAAGCGGCCAGGTTAGGGGCGTCTCAGTACTTC. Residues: CASSEAARLGASQYF.